This T cell receptor (beta chain) appears in the sequencing data of a study of regulatory T cells in long-lasting Graves disease. As to time point: newly diagnosed GD, antithyroid drugs for less than 3 months. Researchers made the TCR library from RNA that was extracted from PBMCs. The CDR3 sequence is 14 residues long. V lost 4 bases to trimming and J lost 1 base, with 10 bases between them. Germline lookup yields CDR1 MGHRA and CDR2 YSYEKL. Researchers made TCR beta libraries by using iRepertoire HTBI primers and running Arm-PCR on CDR3 regions. One entry per CDR3 protein, called by TCRdb with MiXCR from the multiplex PCR reads. This table holds under 700,000 distinct CDR3 sequences, 15% to 20% found once. This clonotype appeared a few times. In addition, the sample was reused for a study of T cells in Graves' hyperthyroidism and ophthalmopathy. That source notes: Carried out on the TCR CDR3, a first-round RT-PCR used the HTBI primer set.

Sample: peripheral blood mononuclear cells (PBMCs), taken at new diagnosis, from a patient treated with antithyroid drugs. The source of this sequence is a woman aged 35-65 years with Graves disease. V gene TRBV4-1 combines with J gene TRBJ2-5; D call uncertain. CDR3 in DNA: TGCGCCAGCAGCCTAAGGTGGGGCCAAGAGACCCAGTACTTC. Protein product: CASSLRWGQETQYF.